Sequencing of this TCR beta chain was carried out in a study of shared clonotypes between healthy human individuals. Germline loops: CDR1 SEHNR, CDR2 FQNEAQ (reference sequence). This CDR3 is built from 15 residues. The J segment lost 3 bases and the V segment lost 4 bases, leaving 2 bases of the junction unmatched. The table came from immunoSEQ multiplex PCR; TCRdb's copy has only in-frame clones and leaves some out. The sample holds millions of clones, 85% to 95% seen once. A remark on this clone: This CDR3 is also generated by other DNA sequences in the sample.

The chain couples TRBV7-9 to TRBJ2-2; TRBD1 aligns across 10 bases. This clonotype was obtained from a man aged 18-30 years in good health. Sequenced: naive CD4+ T cells sorted from blood. Subset: CD45RA+ positively selected. The CDR3 loop reads CASSSGQGDTGELFF. As DNA, the CDR3 is TGTGCCAGCAGCTCTGGACAGGGGGACACCGGGGAGCTGTTTTTT.